This T cell receptor beta chain derives from a study of T cells expressing NK-cell markers (dated by TCRdb to the early 2020s). With respect to the entire study: TCR beta-chain repertoires were profiled in sorted CD3+CD56+NKG2C+, CD3+CD56+NKG2C- and CD3+CD56-NKG2C+ T-cell subsets from about 8 donors. Illumina HiSeq 2000/2500, MiSeq or NextSeq was used to sequence libraries as 2 x 150 bp reads. All eight donors whose samples were sequenced were randomly selected healthy volunteers, three of them men and five women. Seven of the eight sequenced donors were HCMV-seropositive and one was HCMV-seronegative. What the study reported, not specific to this receptor: Whether the expanded NKG2C-expressing T cell clones were specific for HCMV antigens was left unclear. Those dominant clonotypes were again the most abundant among CD3+CD56-NKG2C+ cells in several donors, at about 25-65%. In roughly 6 donors, the dominant CD3+CD56+NKG2C+ clonotypes ranked among the top 10 CD8+ clonotypes, making up about 1.0-7.5% of CD8+ T cells.

CDR1 SNHLY and CDR2 FYNNEI are derived from the germline V gene. The CDR3, from cysteine to phenylalanine, totals 16 residues. No DNA is recorded. The sequencing machine was an Illumina HiSeq 2000. 5'RACE template switching, by which a universal primer site and unique molecular identifiers were added, was used to make TCR beta cDNA libraries. cDNA synthesis was primed from the TCR beta constant segment and was followed by two successive PCR amplification steps. In the original analysis: MIGEC was used to demultiplex reads and group the reads by UMI, and MiTCR was used to assemble and quantify clonotypes. To exclude erroneous sequences, only TCR cDNA sequences supported by at least two reads were retained. The tcR package was used for downstream repertoire analysis, and clonotypes were matched across fractions by CDR3 nucleotide sequence plus V segment. VDJmatch was used to annotate antigen specificity against VDJdb, with one amino acid substitution in CDR3 permitted. With the reads reprocessed by TCRdb, a single entry stands for each CDR3 protein sequence and no DNA is reported. The V and J calls were not made by the authors but by TCRdb's processing. The data table for this sample lists a few hundred thousand distinct CDR3 sequences. Roughly 3.6% of the sample rests with the top ten.

A commercial ELISA kit detecting HCMV-specific IgG in serum was used to determine HCMV serostatus. Peripheral blood mononuclear cells were isolated from blood by Ficoll density gradient centrifugation. Concerning this clonotype itself: Which antigen it targets is not known.

In this chain, TRBV2 is recombined with TRBJ2-1; the TRBD2 assignment by TCRdb is unverifiable without DNA. This sequence was found in a man aged 18-30 years in good health. Donor details come from another sample of the same person, matched by shared clones. The sequenced material came from blood T cells: a sorted CD56 or NKG2C T cell subset, CD4+ or CD8+ T cells, or bulk PBMC T cells (not recorded which). Here the CDR3 is given as CASSPLGLAEYNEQFF.